Reported below is one T cell receptor beta chain. The CDR3 extends over 12 amino acids. Germline CDR1 reads MNHEY; CDR2 reads SVGEGT. V lost 5 bases and J lost 5, with 9 bases in between. Using unique molecular identifiers, the investigators prepared the TCRbeta library. Using its own MiXCR run on the PCR reads, TCRdb lists one record per CDR3 protein. The sample holds around 500,000 distinct CDR3 sequences; around 12% are singletons and the top ten take around 6.1%. The sample originates from a study of T-cell reconstitution after alpha-beta-depleted transplantation in children. This chain joins TRBV6-2 or TRBV6-3 and TRBJ1-2, with no clear D. This material consisted of PBMCs from the stem cell graft donor, taken from the stem cell graft. This sequence was found in a human donor who donated a stem cell graft to a child with combined immunodeficiency. The chain's CDR3 is CASSPRVYGYTF. The CDR3 coding sequence is TGTGCCAGCAGTCCTAGAGTGTATGGCTACACCTTC.